These 25 T cell receptor beta chains share one sample of origin, sequenced in a study of blood T cells in healthy people across ages. Primers used in a second PCR of roughly 6 to 11 cycles were a sample-barcoded 5' primer and a J-beta primer mix. TCRdb passed the 5' RACE reads through MiXCR, listing each CDR3 protein once. This sample has fewer than 1 million distinct CDR3 sequences, with around 42% found just once. Sequences were obtained from blood. The receptors were gathered from a man in his sixties in good health.

This clonotype appeared a few times. The chain combines TRBV28 with TRBJ2-5; maybe TRBD1 (6 bases). The J call is in doubt because the DNA end fits TRBJ2-7 better. Germline CDR1 reads MDHEN; CDR2 reads SYDVKM. This CDR3 has 13 residues. The CDR3 DNA reads as TGTGCCAGCAGTTACAGGGTCACCTACGAGCAGTACTTC. This encodes CASSYRVTYEQYF.

The chain has TRBV29-1 and TRBJ2-7, with 11 bases lining up with TRBD1. This CDR3 has 12 amino acids. V lost 7 bases and J lost 5; bases outside the gene matches: 4. Looked up from germline, CDR1 is SQVTM and CDR2 is ANQGSEA. The CDR3 nucleotides are TGCAGCGGGGGGACAGGGGGAAACGAGCAGTACTTC. This encodes CSGGTGGNEQYF.

This clonotype was counted many times. The chain combines TRBV6-1 with TRBJ1-2; no firm D call. Trimming left V 3 bases short and J 5 bases short, with 16 bases between. Germline CDR1 is MNHNS and CDR2 is SASEGT. The CDR3 contains 15 residues. CDR3 loop: CASSDVHKGLYGYTF. CDR3 sequence (DNA): TGTGCCAGCAGTGACGTCCACAAGGGCCTATATGGCTACACCTTC.

The V and J genes are TRBV7-9 and TRBJ1-2, with unresolved D. This CDR3 has 13 residues. Germline V lookup: CDR1 SEHNR, CDR2 FQNEAQ (reference sequence). Trimming shortened V by 5 bases and J by 1 base, and 8 bases separated the two germline ends. CDR3 residues: CASSVNFNYGYTF. The CDR3 DNA reads TGTGCCAGCAGCGTAAATTTTAACTATGGCTACACCTTC.

J is TRBJ1-6 and V is TRBV20-1, with a possible D match to TRBD1 (6 bases). CDR3 length: 13 residues. V lost 5 bases, J lost 10 bases, and 15 bases lay in between. Germline values: CDR1 DFQATT, CDR2 SNEGSKA (reference sequence). CDR3 in DNA: TGCAGTGCTGCACAGGGTTTCGGATCACCCCTCCACTTT. Translation: CSAAQGFGSPLHF.

This clonotype was detected a few times. This chain joins TRBV6-2 or TRBV6-3 and TRBJ2-7; D might be TRBD2 (6 bases). The V and J ends lost 4 bases and 3 bases respectively, with 16 bases between them. The CDR3 extends over 15 amino acids. Germline V gives CDR1 MNHEY, CDR2 SVGEGT. CDR3 loop: CASSLRRGIGYEQYF. The CDR3 DNA reads as TGTGCCAGCAGTTTGAGACGGGGGATTGGCTACGAGCAGTACTTC.

This chain links TRBV10-3 with TRBJ2-7, with D possibly TRBD1 on 6 matching bases. In germline, CDR1 is ENHRY, CDR2 SYGVKD. This CDR3 has 13 amino acids. Trimming removed 10 bases from V and 0 bases from J, with 13 bases in between. In DNA, the CDR3 is TGTGCCAGCAGGGGTGTAACCTCCTACGAGCAGTACTTC. This gives the protein CASRGVTSYEQYF.

Only a few counts were recorded for this clonotype. The chain has TRBV18 and TRBJ2-7, with D unresolved. Germline loops: CDR1 KGHSH, CDR2 LQKENI. V was pared by 2 bases and J by 5 bases, with 13 bases between. This CDR3 region has 14 residues. The CDR3 loop reads CASSPLSPLDEQYF. As DNA, the CDR3 is TGTGCCAGCTCACCATTATCCCCGCTTGACGAGCAGTACTTC.

Regarding this clonotype: Given a much more abundant clone one base away, this may be a read error. The V and J genes are TRBV6-5 and TRBJ2-1, with a weak D call TRBD1 (7 bases). This CDR3 is 14 amino acids long. Germline CDR1 reads MNHEY; CDR2 reads SVGAGI. This chain's CDR3 is CASSQGDSYNELFF. In DNA form, the CDR3 reads TGTGCCAGCTCCCAGGGGGACTCATACAATGAGCTGTTCTTC.

This clonotype was seen a handful of times. The junction differs from germline at one of its ends, possibly a read error. The V and J genes are TRBV7-9 and TRBJ2-5, with D possibly being TRBD2 (6 bases). Germline-derived CDR1 and CDR2 are SEHNR and FQNEAQ (reference sequence). This CDR3 has 15 residues. The CDR3 DNA is TGTGCCAGCAGCCTAGCCCCTGCAGGGAGGGAGACCCAGTACTTC. It yields the protein CASSLAPAGRETQYF.

There are a few counts of this clonotype. The rearrangement links TRBV24-1 to TRBJ2-3; TRBD1 or TRBD2 may be the D gene (5 bases each). This CDR3 spans 14 amino acids. The ends were cut back, 5 bases at V and 6 bases at J, with 14 bases in the middle. Germline CDR1 and CDR2: KGHDR and SFDVKD. CDR3 sequence reads: CATSGPRGPDTQYF. The CDR3 bases are TGTGCCACCAGTGGTCCCCGGGGCCCGGATACGCAGTATTTT.

The J gene is TRBJ1-2, the V gene TRBV6-1, with unresolved D. The germline CDR1 and CDR2 sequences are MNHNS and SASEGT. The V end was cut by 6 bases, the J end by 7 bases, with 15 bases between. The CDR3 loop spans 13 amino acids. The CDR3 region is CASRPETPRGYTF. CDR3 nucleotides: TGTGCCAGCAGACCGGAGACCCCCCGTGGCTACACCTTC.

The chain employs TRBV20-1 and TRBJ1-4; D might be TRBD1 (6 bases). V lost 6 bases and J lost 4, with 36 bases in between. Germline CDR1 and CDR2: DFQATT and SNEGSKA (reference sequence). The CDR3 spans 21 residues. Written as DNA, the CDR3 is TGCAGTGCCCCGACCGCCCCGGGTGCGGGGGGCCACACGTCTTTTAATGAAAAACTGTTTTTT. Amino acid sequence: CSAPTAPGAGGHTSFNEKLFF.

V and J are TRBV11-3 and TRBJ2-3; no definite D call. From germline, CDR1 is SGHNT and CDR2 YENEEA. The CDR3 sequence is 13 residues long. Trimming stripped 2 bases from V and 4 bases from J, with 7 bases between. The CDR3 loop is CASSLSWSDTQYF. CDR3 coding DNA: TGTGCCAGCAGCTTAAGTTGGTCAGATACGCAGTATTTT.

Comments on this clonotype: An end of the junction does not agree with germline; a read error may underlie this. The chain is built from TRBV6-1 and TRBJ1-2; D may be TRBD1 (6 bases). This CDR3 has 14 amino acids. CDR1 is MNHNS, CDR2 SASEGT, per germline. CDR3 amino acids: CAGSEHGGIGGYTF. CDR3 nucleotides: TGTGCCGGCAGTGAACATGGGGGCATAGGTGGCTACACCTTC.

The chain uses TRBV3-1 and TRBJ2-3; D unresolved. V dropped 4 bases and J dropped 3 bases, with 17 bases sitting between them. The CDR3 is 16 amino acids. Germline assignment: CDR1 LGHDT and CDR2 YNNKEL (reference sequence). The DNA of the CDR3 is TGTGCCAGCAGCCCTGGATGGGCGCACTCGACAGATACGCAGTATTTT. Residues: CASSPGWAHSTDTQYF.

In this sample, this clonotype turned up a few times. The chain employs TRBV29-1 and TRBJ2-6; no clear D. Germline CDR1 reads SQVTM; CDR2 reads ANQGSEA. The CDR3 spans 14 residues. V shed 2 bases and J shed 1 base, with 6 bases lying between them. CDR3 sequence (DNA): TGCAGCGTTGAACAGAGATCTGGGGCCAACGTCCTGACTTTC. Amino acid sequence: CSVEQRSGANVLTF.

This rearrangement joins TRBV5-4 to TRBJ1-2; the match to TRBD1 covers 8 bases. Trimming took 4 bases from V and 6 from J; bases not matched to a gene: 17. Germline values: CDR1 SGHNT, CDR2 YYREEE (reference sequence). This CDR3 is built from 17 residues. The CDR3 DNA reads as TGTGCCAGCAGCCCAGGGGGCGGTGGCCCCTCGGCGCATGGCTACACCTTC. Translated, it gives CASSPGGGGPSAHGYTF.

A few counts support this clonotype. The chain couples TRBV6-2 or TRBV6-3 to TRBJ1-5; D is uncertain. The CDR3 has 13 residues. V lost 8 bases and J lost 0, with 8 bases in between. CDR1 and CDR2 from the germline V gene are MNHEY and SVGEGT. CDR3 in DNA: TGTGCCAGCCAAGACCATAGCAATCAGCCCCAGCATTTT. Residues: CASQDHSNQPQHF.

About this clonotype: The junction and the germline gene differ at one end; a read error may be behind it. This chain links TRBV9 with TRBJ1-2; D possibly corresponds to TRBD1 (6 bases). Germline-derived CDR1 and CDR2 are SGDLS and YYNGEE. The CDR3 length is 15 residues. The CDR3 loop is CASNVATGQSLPLTF. CDR3 DNA sequence: TGTGCCAGCAACGTAGCTACAGGACAGTCTCTACCCCTCACCTTC.

V usage is TRBV6-6 and J usage is TRBJ2-5; D is possibly TRBD1 or TRBD2 (6 bases each). The J call may be wrong; the DNA end is better matched by TRBJ2-7. This CDR3 is built from 16 residues. Germline V CDR1 and CDR2: MNHNY, SVGAGI (reference sequence). This chain's CDR3 is CASSYWGGGGLDEQYF. DNA of the CDR3: TGTGCCAGCAGTTACTGGGGTGGTGGGGGGCTGGACGAGCAGTACTTC.

Worth noting for this clonotype: This could be a read error, since a much larger clone is one nucleotide away. The chain employs TRBV12-3 or TRBV12-4 and TRBJ2-5, with TRBD2 as a possible D gene (6 bases). There are 16 residues in the CDR3. The V end lost 5 bases, the J end lost 11 bases, and 27 bases lay between the germline ends. The CDR3 sequence is CASSGGGGRFYNEQYF. The CDR3 nucleotides are TGTGCCAGCAGTGGGGGAGGCGGCCGGTTCTACAATGAGCAGTACTTC.

The V gene is TRBV20-1, the J gene TRBJ1-1; D is unclear. V lost 4 bases and J lost 1, with 16 bases in between. From germline, CDR1 is DFQATT and CDR2 SNEGSKA (reference sequence). The CDR3 covers 15 residues. This CDR3 reads CSAIGGEGTNTEAFF. The CDR3, as DNA: TGCAGTGCTATAGGCGGGGAGGGAACGAACACTGAAGCTTTCTTT.

The count of this clonotype is one. The chain's CDR3 is CASSPGPLHPLHF. CDR3 DNA: TGTGCCAGCAGCCCGGGCCCCCTCCATCCCCTCCACTTT. The V call is TRBV11-3, the J call TRBJ1-6, with D hard to call. V was shortened by 5 bases and J by 13 bases, with 15 bases between the two germline ends. The CDR3 has 13 residues. Per germline, CDR1 SGHNT and CDR2 YENEEA.

Only one count was recorded for this clonotype. This chain connects TRBV14 to TRBJ2-7; D is ambiguous. The CDR3 sequence is 11 residues long. V was cut by 3 bases and J by 7 bases, with 7 bases left in between. CDR1 and CDR2 from the germline V gene are SGHDN and FVKESK. The CDR3 nucleotides read TGTGCCAGCAGCCAGGCACTGGAGCAGTACTTC. Amino acids: CASSQALEQYF. The whole variable domain, remainder taken from reference TRBV14 and TRBJ2-7, is EAGVTQFPSHSVIEKGQTVTLRCDPISGHDNLYWYRRVMGKEIKFLLHFVKESKQDESGMPNNRFLAERTGGTYSTLKVQPAELEDSGVYFCASSQALEQYFGPGTRLTVT.